The present T cell receptor (beta chain) was sequenced within a study of shared clonotypes between healthy human individuals. Study overall: Donors, aged 18 to 49, were a couple of women and a few men. General observations from the study: Blood was the sole source, and tissue repertoires probably differ. Between a handful of donors, naive CD4 clonotypes were shared at a level of approximately 5%.

A word on this clone: Its antigen is as yet unknown.

CDR3 size: 11 residues. V dropped 2 bases and J dropped 9 bases, with 8 bases sitting between them. CDR1 and CDR2 from the germline V gene are GTSNPN and SVGIG (reference sequence). The protocol was immunoSEQ multiplex PCR, while the TCRdb copy is restricted to in-frame clones and leaves out a portion. The table has about 2.3 million clones, 80% to 95% seen once; the top ten hold approximately 0.39%. The CD4+ fraction was divided into a CD45RA+ naive subset and a CD45RA-negative memory subset. The sequenced material came from naive CD4+ T cells from PBMCs. Described subset: CD45RA+ positively selected. The rearrangement links TRBV30 to TRBJ2-1; D not resolved. This receptor was obtained from a man younger than 35 in good health. Some clones in this sample may be carry-over from other donors' samples. CDR3 in DNA: TGTGCCTGGAGTATAGTGGGTGAGCAGTTCTTC. Encoded protein: CAWSIVGEQFF.